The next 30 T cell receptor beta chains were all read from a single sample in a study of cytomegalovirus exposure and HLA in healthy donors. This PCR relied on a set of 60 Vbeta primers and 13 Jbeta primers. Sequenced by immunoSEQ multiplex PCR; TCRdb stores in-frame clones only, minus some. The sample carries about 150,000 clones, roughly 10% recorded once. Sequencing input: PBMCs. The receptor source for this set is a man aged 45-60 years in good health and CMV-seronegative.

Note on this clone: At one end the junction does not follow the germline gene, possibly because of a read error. The DNA of the CDR3 is TGTGCCAGCAGCGAAGGAGCCTACAATGAGCAGTTCTTC. Protein product: CASSEGAYNEQFF. The rearrangement joins TRBV2 to TRBJ2-1, with D unclear. CDR1 is SNHLY, CDR2 FYNNEI, per germline. This CDR3 has 13 amino acids.

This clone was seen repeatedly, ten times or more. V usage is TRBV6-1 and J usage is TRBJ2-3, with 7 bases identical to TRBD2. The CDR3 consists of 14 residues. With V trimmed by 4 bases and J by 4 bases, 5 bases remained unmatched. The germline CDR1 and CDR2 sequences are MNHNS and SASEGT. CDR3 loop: CASSAGLVADTQYF. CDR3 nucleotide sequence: TGTGCCAGCAGTGCCGGACTAGTCGCAGATACGCAGTATTTT.

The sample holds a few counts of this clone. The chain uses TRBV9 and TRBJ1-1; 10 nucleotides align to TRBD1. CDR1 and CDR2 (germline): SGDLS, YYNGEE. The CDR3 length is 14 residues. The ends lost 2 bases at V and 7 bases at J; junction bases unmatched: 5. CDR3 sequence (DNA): TGTGCCAGCAGCGTCCGACAGGGGGCAAGTGAAGCTTTCTTT. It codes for CASSVRQGASEAFF. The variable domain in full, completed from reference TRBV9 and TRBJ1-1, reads DSGVTQTPKHLITATGQRVTLRCSPRSGDLSVYWYQQSLDQGLQFLIQYYNGEERAKGNILERFSAQQFPDLHSELNLSSLELGDSALYFCASSVRQGASEAFFGQGTRLTVV.

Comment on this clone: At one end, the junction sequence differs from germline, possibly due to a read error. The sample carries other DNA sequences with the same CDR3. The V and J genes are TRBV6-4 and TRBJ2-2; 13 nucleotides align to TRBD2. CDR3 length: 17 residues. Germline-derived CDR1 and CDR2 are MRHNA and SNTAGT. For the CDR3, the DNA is TGTGCCAGCAGTAGGACTAGCGGGGGTTTAAACACCGGGGAGCTATTTTTT. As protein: CASSRTSGGLNTGELFF.

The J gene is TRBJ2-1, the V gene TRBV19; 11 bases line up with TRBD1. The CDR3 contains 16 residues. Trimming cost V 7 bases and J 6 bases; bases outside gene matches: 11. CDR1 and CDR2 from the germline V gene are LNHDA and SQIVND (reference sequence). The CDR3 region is CASTLSRDRGTNEQFF. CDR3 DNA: TGTGCCAGTACCCTCTCTCGGGACAGGGGGACCAATGAGCAGTTCTTC.

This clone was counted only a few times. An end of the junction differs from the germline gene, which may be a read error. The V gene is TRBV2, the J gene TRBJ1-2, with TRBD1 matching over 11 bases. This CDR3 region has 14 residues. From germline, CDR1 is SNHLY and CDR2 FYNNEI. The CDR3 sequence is CASSPSGTGGKERF. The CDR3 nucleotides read TGTGCCAGCAGTCCCTCCGGGACAGGGGGTAAGGAGCGGTTC.

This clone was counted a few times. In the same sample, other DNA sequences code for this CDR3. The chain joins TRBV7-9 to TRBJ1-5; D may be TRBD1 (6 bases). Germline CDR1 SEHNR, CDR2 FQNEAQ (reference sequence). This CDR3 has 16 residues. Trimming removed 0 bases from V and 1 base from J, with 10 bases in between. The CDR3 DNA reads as TGTGCCAGCAGCTTAGCGGGGGGGCGCAGCAATCAGCCCCAGCATTTT. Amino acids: CASSLAGGRSNQPQHF. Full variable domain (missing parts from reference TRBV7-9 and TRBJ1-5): DTGVSQNPRHKITKRGQNVTFRCDPISEHNRLYWYRQTLGQGPEFLTYFQNEAQLEKSRLLSDRFSAERPKGSFSTLEIQRTEQGDSAMYLCASSLAGGRSNQPQHFGDGTRLSIL.

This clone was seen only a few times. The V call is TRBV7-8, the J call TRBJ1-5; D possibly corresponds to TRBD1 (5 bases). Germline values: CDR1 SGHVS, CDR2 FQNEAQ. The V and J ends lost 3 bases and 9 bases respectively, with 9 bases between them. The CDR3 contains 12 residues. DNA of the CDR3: TGTGCCAGCAGCTTCCAGGGTACGCCCCAGCATTTT. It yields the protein CASSFQGTPQHF.

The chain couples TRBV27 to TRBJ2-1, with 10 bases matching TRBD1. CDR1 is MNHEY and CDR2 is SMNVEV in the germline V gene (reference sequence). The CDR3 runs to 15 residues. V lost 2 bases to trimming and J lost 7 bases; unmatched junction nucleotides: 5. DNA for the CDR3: TGTGCCAGCAGTTTAGGACAGGGGGGAAAGAATGAGCAGTTCTTC. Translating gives CASSLGQGGKNEQFF.

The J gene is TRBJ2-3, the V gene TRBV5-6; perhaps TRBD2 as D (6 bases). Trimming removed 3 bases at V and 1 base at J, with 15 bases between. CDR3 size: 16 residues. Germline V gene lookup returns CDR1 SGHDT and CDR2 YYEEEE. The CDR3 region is CASSYLTGGGTDTQYF. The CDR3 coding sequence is TGTGCCAGCAGCTACCTGACCGGGGGAGGCACAGATACGCAGTATTTT.

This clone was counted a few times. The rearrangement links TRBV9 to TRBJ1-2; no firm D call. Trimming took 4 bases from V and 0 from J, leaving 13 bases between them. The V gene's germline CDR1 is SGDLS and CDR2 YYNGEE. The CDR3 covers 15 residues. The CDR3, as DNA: TGTGCCAGCAGCTCCAGGACTCTAACTAACTATGGCTACACCTTC. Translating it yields CASSSRTLTNYGYTF.

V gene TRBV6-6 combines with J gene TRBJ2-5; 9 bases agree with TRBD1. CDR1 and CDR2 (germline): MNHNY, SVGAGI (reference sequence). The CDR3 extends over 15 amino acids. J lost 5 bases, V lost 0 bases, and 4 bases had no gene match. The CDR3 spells CASSYSRQGGETQYF. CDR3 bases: TGTGCCAGCAGTTACTCAAGACAGGGGGGGGAGACCCAGTACTTC.

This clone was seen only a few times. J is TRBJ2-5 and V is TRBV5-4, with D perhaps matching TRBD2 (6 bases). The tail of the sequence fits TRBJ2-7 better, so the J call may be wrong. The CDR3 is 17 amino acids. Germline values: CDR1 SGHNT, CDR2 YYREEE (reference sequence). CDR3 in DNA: TGTGCCAGCAGCAGGCCTGGTGGGGGAGGTCTAACCTACGAGCAGTACTTC. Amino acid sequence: CASSRPGGGGLTYEQYF.

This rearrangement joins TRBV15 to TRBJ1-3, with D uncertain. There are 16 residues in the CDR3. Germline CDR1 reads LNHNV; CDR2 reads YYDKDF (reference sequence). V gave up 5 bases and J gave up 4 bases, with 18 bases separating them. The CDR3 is CATSVYPLRGGNTIYF. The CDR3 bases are TGTGCCACCAGCGTGTACCCGCTTAGAGGGGGAAACACCATATATTTT.

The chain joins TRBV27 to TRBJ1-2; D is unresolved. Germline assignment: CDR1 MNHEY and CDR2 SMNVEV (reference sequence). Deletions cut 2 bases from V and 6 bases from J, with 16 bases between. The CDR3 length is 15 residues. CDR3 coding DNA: TGTGCCAGCAGTTTAGGTGGTGTGAGGCAAAATGGCTACACCTTC. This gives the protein CASSLGGVRQNGYTF.

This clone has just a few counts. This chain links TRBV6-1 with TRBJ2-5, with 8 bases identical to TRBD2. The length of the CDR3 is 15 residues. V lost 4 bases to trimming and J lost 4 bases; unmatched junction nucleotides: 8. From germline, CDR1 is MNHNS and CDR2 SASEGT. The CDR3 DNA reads TGTGCCAGCAGTGCCACCCTAGCGGGCGCAGAGACCCAGTACTTC. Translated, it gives CASSATLAGAETQYF.

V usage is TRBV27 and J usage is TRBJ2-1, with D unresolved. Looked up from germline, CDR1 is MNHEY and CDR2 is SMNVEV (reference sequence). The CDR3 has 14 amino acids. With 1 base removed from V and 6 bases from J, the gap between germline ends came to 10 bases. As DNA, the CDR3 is TGTGCCAGCAGTTTATTGGTTACTTCCAATGAGCAGTTCTTC. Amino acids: CASSLLVTSNEQFF.

The chain's CDR3 is CASSLNVLAETQYF. DNA of the CDR3: TGCGCCAGCAGCCTGAACGTACTAGCGGAGACCCAGTACTTC. This chain links TRBV5-1 with TRBJ2-5, with 7 nucleotides matching TRBD2. CDR1 is SGHRS, CDR2 YFSETQ, per germline. The CDR3 runs to 14 residues. The J segment lost 5 bases and the V segment lost 4 bases, leaving 8 bases of the junction unmatched.

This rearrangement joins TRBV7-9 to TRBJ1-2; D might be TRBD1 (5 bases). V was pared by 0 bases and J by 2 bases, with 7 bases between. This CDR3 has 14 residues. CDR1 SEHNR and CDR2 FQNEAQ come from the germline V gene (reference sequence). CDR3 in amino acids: CASSLAAGNYGYTF. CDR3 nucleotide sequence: TGTGCCAGCAGCTTAGCGGCAGGGAACTATGGCTACACCTTC.

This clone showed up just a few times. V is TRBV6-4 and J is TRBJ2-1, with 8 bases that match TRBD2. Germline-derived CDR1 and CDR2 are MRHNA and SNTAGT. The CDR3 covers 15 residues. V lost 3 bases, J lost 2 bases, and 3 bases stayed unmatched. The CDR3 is CASSEREGAYNEQFF. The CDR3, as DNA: TGTGCCAGCAGTGAACGGGAGGGCGCCTACAATGAGCAGTTCTTC.

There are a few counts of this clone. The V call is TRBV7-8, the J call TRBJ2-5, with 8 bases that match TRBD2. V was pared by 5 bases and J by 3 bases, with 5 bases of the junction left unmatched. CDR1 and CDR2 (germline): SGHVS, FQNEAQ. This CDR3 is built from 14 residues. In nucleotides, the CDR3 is TGTGCCAGCAGCGCAGGGACTAGGAAAGAGACCCAGTACTTC. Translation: CASSAGTRKETQYF.

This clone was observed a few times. The chain's CDR3 is CASSLDTGTSGINEQFF. The CDR3 nucleotides read TGCGCCAGCAGCTTGGACACCGGGACTAGCGGGATCAATGAGCAGTTCTTC. V gene TRBV5-1 combines with J gene TRBJ2-1; TRBD2 matches 13 bases. CDR3 length: 17 residues. V shed 0 bases, J shed 6 bases, and the junction held 6 bases outside the gene matches. Germline CDR1 SGHRS, CDR2 YFSETQ.

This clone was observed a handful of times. This chain's CDR3 is CASSPHRGGRNEQYF. The CDR3, as DNA: TGTGCCAGCAGCCCACACCGGGGGGGAAGGAACGAGCAGTACTTC. The J gene is TRBJ2-5, the V gene TRBV7-8, with TRBD2 matching 8 bases. The closer fit of TRBJ2-7 to the DNA end suggests the J call may be wrong. Germline CDR1 SGHVS, CDR2 FQNEAQ. This CDR3 contains 15 residues.

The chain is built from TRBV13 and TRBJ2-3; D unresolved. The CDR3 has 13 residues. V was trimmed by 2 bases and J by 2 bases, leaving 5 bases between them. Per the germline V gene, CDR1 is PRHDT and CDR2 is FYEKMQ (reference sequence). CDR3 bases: TGTGCCAGCAGCTTACTATCCACAGATACGCAGTATTTT. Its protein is CASSLLSTDTQYF.

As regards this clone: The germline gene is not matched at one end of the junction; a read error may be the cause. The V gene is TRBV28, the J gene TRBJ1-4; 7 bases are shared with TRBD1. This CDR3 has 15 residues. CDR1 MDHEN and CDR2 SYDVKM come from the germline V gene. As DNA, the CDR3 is TGTGCCAGCTATACCCGTAGGGGGCTGGTTGAAAAACTGTTTTTC. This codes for CASYTRRGLVEKLFF.

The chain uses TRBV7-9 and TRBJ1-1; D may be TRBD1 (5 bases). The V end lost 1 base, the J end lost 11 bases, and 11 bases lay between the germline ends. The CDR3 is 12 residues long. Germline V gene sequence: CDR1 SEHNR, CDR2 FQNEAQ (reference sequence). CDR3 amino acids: CASSLGSGDAFF. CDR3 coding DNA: TGTGCCAGCAGCTTAGGGTCGGGGGACGCTTTCTTT.

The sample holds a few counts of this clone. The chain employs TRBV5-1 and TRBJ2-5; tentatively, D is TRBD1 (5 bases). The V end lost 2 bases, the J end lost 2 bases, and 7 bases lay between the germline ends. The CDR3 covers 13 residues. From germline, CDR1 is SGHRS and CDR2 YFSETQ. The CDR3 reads CASSFREQETQYF. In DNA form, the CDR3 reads TGCGCCAGCAGCTTCAGGGAACAAGAGACCCAGTACTTC. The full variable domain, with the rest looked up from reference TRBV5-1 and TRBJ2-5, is KAGVTQTPRYLIKTRGQQVTLSCSPISGHRSVSWYQQTPGQGLQFLFEYFSETQRNKGNFPGRFSGRQFSNSRSEMNVSTLELGDSALYLCASSFREQETQYFGPGTRLLVL.

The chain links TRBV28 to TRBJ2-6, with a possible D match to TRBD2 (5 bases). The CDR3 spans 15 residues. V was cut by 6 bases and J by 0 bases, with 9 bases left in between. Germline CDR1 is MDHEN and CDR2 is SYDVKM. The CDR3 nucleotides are TGTGCCAGCAGCCCGGGGTCCTCTGGGGCCAACGTCCTGACTTTC. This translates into CASSPGSSGANVLTF.

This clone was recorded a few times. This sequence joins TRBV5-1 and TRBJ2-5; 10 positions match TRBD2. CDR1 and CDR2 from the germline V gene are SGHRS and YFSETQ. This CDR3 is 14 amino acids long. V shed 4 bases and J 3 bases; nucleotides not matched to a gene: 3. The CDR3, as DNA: TGCGCCAGCAGCACGGGACTAGCGAAAGAGACCCAGTACTTC. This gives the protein CASSTGLAKETQYF.

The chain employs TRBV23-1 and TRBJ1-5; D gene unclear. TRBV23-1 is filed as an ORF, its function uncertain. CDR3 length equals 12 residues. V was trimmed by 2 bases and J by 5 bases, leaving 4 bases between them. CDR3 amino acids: CASSQRDQPQHF. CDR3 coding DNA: TGCGCCAGCAGTCAACGGGATCAGCCCCAGCATTTT.